This passage covers 5 T cell receptor beta chains from one sample sequenced in a study of OX40 agonist ivuxolimab in advanced cancers. Measured with immunoSEQ multiplex PCR; TCRdb has only the in-frame clones, and not every one. The sample includes tens of thousands of clones, 81% of them seen just once. The sequencing here drew on CD4+ or CD8+ T cells sorted from blood, taken in a trial of the OX40 agonist ivuxolimab. The source is an adult with an advanced solid tumor such as melanoma, head and neck, liver or kidney cancer.

Turning to this clone: This sample also contains other DNA sequences that code for the same CDR3. V is TRBV4-3 and J is TRBJ2-1, with D tentatively TRBD1 or TRBD2 (5 bases each). Per germline, CDR1 LGHNA and CDR2 YSLEER. The V and J ends lost 3 bases and 4 bases respectively, with 13 bases between them. The CDR3 is 15 amino acids. The CDR3, as DNA: TGCGCCAGCAGCCAGGGACGGAGGAATTACAATGAGCAGTTCTTC. Its translation is CASSQGRRNYNEQFF.

The rearrangement uses TRBV7-9 and TRBJ1-1; D ambiguous. V dropped 1 base and J dropped 5 bases, with 17 bases sitting between them. CDR1 SEHNR and CDR2 FQNEAQ come from the germline V gene (reference sequence). The CDR3 contains 16 residues. The CDR3 sequence: CASSLVWSGLVTEAFF. CDR3 nucleotide sequence: TGTGCCAGCAGCTTAGTCTGGTCCGGGTTGGTAACTGAAGCTTTCTTT.

The chain joins TRBV27 to TRBJ2-7, with D perhaps TRBD1 (5 bases). Trimming stripped 4 bases from V and 5 bases from J, with 12 bases between. The CDR3 covers 13 residues. Germline lookup yields CDR1 MNHEY and CDR2 SMNVEV (reference sequence). The CDR3 DNA follows: TGTGCCAGCAGTTCCAGGGAAGGGGACGAGCAGTACTTC. This sequence encodes CASSSREGDEQYF.

The chain joins TRBV2 to TRBJ2-7; perhaps TRBD2 as D (5 bases). V lost 3 bases, J lost 2 bases, and 8 bases lay in between. The CDR3 sequence is 13 residues long. The germline CDR1 and CDR2 sequences are SNHLY and FYNNEI. In DNA form, the CDR3 reads TGTGCCAGCAGTGATTTCGGGGCCTACGAGCAGTACTTC. It specifies CASSDFGAYEQYF.

The gene calls are TRBV20-1 and TRBJ2-5; D is undetermined. The CDR3 length is 9 residues. Germline CDR1 reads DFQATT; CDR2 reads SNEGSKA (reference sequence). CDR3 loop: CTPKETQYF. CDR3 nucleotide sequence: TGCACCCCAAAGGAGACCCAGTACTTC.